This TCR beta chain came from a study of blood T cell repertoires in COVID-19. Study overall: Donors in the United States, Italy and Spain gave samples during acute or convalescent COVID-19. From T cells, B-cell-depleted T cells, or PBMCs came the material, which was cDNA or gDNA.

In the original workflow: Reference gene primers were amplified, and this amplification served to estimate nucleated cell counts. Clones were sequenced by immunoSEQ multiplex PCR, and TCRdb holds only the in-frame ones, with some missing. Clone size and V and J calls were adopted from that table, with D and trimming inferred from the DNA. Of roughly 100,000 clones listed, 81% were seen once; the top ten hold 30% to 45%. The J segment lost 1 base and the V segment lost 4 bases, leaving 2 bases of the junction unmatched. The CDR3 loop spans 16 amino acids. From germline, CDR1 is MNHNY and CDR2 SVGAGI (reference sequence).

Specimen: peripheral blood. This clonotype originated in a man older than 75 with acute or convalescent COVID-19. The rearrangement joins TRBV6-6 to TRBJ1-6; 9 bases fit TRBD1. The CDR3 here is CASSLGTGSYNSPLHF. CDR3 nucleotide sequence: TGTGCCAGCAGTTTAGGGACAGGGTCCTATAATTCACCCCTCCACTTT.